These 11 T cell receptor beta chains came from one sample sequenced in a study of cytomegalovirus exposure and HLA in healthy donors. Vbeta (60) and Jbeta (13) primers were used in the PCR. TCRdb's table, derived via immunoSEQ multiplex PCR, lists solely in-frame clones and lacks some. Among under 200,000 clones listed, approximately 79% were seen once. The specimen sequenced was PBMCs. These receptors were obtained from a woman aged 25 to 39 in good health and CMV-seropositive.

The count of this clone is one. V and J are TRBV4-3 and TRBJ1-6; D is undetermined. The germline V gene has CDR1 LGHNA and CDR2 YSLEER. Trimming removed 2 bases from V and 0 bases from J, with 14 bases in between. This CDR3 has 18 residues. In DNA, the CDR3 is TGCGCCAGCAGCCAAAAATACGGGGTTAGCTCCTATAATTCACCCCTCCACTTT. Translation gives CASSQKYGVSSYNSPLHF.

There are a few counts of this clone. V is TRBV20-1 and J is TRBJ1-6, with no clear D. The CDR3 has 9 amino acids. Germline V gives CDR1 DFQATT, CDR2 SNEGSKA (reference sequence). CDR3 sequence (DNA): TGCAGCTGCGGGTCACCCCTCCACTTT. This translates into CSCGSPLHF.

The rearrangement links TRBV27 to TRBJ1-1; TRBD1 matches 7 bases. V trimming: 2 bases; J trimming: 1 base; junction bases outside the gene matches: 1. Germline lookup yields CDR1 MNHEY and CDR2 SMNVEV (reference sequence). The CDR3 loop spans 14 amino acids. The DNA for the CDR3 is TGTGCCAGCAGTTTAGGACAGGCGAACACTGAAGCTTTCTTT. It encodes CASSLGQANTEAFF.

On this clone itself: One end of the junction does not line up with germline, which may come from a read error. The chain employs TRBV9 and TRBJ1-2; possibly TRBD1 for D (5 bases). The germline CDR1 and CDR2 sequences are SGDLS and YYNGEE. CDR3 length: 14 amino acids. This CDR3 is CASGHRTTRLGHTF. In DNA form, the CDR3 reads TGTGCCAGCGGACATCGGACGACTAGACTTGGCCACACCTTC.

The chain links TRBV12-5 to TRBJ2-7; 11 nucleotides align to TRBD1. Germline assignment: CDR1 LGHNT and CDR2 FRNRAP. The V gene end was trimmed by 2 bases and the J gene end by 7 bases; junction bases not matched to a gene: 7. The CDR3 has 15 residues. CDR3 bases: TGTGCTAGTGGTTTGATTGGACAGGGGGCGTGGGAGCAGTACTTC. It specifies CASGLIGQGAWEQYF.

CDR3 loop: CASSYSLFGANVLTF. For the CDR3, the DNA is TGTGCCAGCAGTTACTCGCTATTCGGGGCCAACGTCCTGACTTTC. The chain has TRBV6-5 and TRBJ2-6; no clear D gene. This CDR3 comprises 15 residues. Trimming pared 0 bases from V and 4 bases from J, leaving 7 bases between. CDR1 and CDR2 (germline): MNHEY, SVGAGI.

The CDR3 protein is CASSPGQGSTEAFF. The CDR3 nucleotides read TGCGCCAGCAGCCCGGGACAGGGGAGCACTGAAGCTTTCTTT. The chain uses TRBV4-1 and TRBJ1-1; 10 nucleotides align to TRBD1. CDR3 size: 14 residues. Germline V CDR1 and CDR2: MGHRA, YSYEKL. The junction had 3 bases not matched to a gene; V was cut back by 4 bases and J by 4 bases.

The chain carries TRBV2 and TRBJ2-7, with 9 bases lining up with TRBD1. There are 13 residues in the CDR3. CDR1 is SNHLY and CDR2 is FYNNEI in the germline V gene. V trimming: 8 bases; J trimming: 6 bases; junction bases outside the gene matches: 8. CDR3 sequence reads: CASARDREGEQYF. As DNA, the CDR3 is TGTGCCAGCGCGCGGGACAGGGAGGGCGAGCAGTACTTC.

The gene calls are TRBV15 and TRBJ2-1; TRBD2 aligns across 8 bases. The ends lost 6 bases at V and 5 bases at J; junction bases unmatched: 3. Germline V gene sequence: CDR1 LNHNV, CDR2 YYDKDF (reference sequence). The CDR3 runs to 13 residues. CDR3 nucleotides: TGTGCCACCAGGGGACTAGTTCACAATGAGCAGTTCTTC. Its translation: CATRGLVHNEQFF.

The chain combines TRBV5-4 with TRBJ2-7; D is ambiguous. The CDR3 covers 14 residues. Trimming took off 4 bases at V and 6 bases at J, with 17 bases between the two ends. The germline gives CDR1 SGHNT, CDR2 YYREEE (reference sequence). In DNA form, the CDR3 reads TGTGCCAGCAGCCCCCGCGAGGTTTCCCGCGAGCAGTACTTC. It codes for CASSPREVSREQYF. The full variable domain, in which reference TRBV5-4 and TRBJ2-7 provide the parts outside the CDR3, is ETGVTQSPTHLIKTRGQQVTLRCSSQSGHNTVSWYQQALGQGPQFIFQYYREEENGRGNFPPRFSGLQFPNYSSELNVNALELDDSALYLCASSPREVSREQYFGPGTRLTVT.

This clone was counted only a few times. This chain connects TRBV4-3 to TRBJ2-7; tentative D call: TRBD2 (6 bases). The ends were cut back, 4 bases at V and 4 bases at J, with 17 bases in the middle. The germline V gene encodes CDR1 LGHNA and CDR2 YSLEER. The CDR3 spans 15 residues. The CDR3 nucleotides read TGCGCCAGCAGCCTTGCCCGGGACTTGGAGTACGAGCAGTACTTC. Protein product: CASSLARDLEYEQYF.